The 28 T cell receptor beta chains given below trace back to one sample, sequenced in a study of T cell changes during pregnancy in multiple sclerosis. The table came from immunoSEQ multiplex PCR; TCRdb's copy has only in-frame clones and leaves some out. The sample includes tens of thousands of clones, roughly 90% of them seen just once. The material sequenced was CD8+ T cells from peripheral blood mononuclear cells, taken before pregnancy. Receptor source: a female donor with multiple sclerosis, enrolled in a pregnancy study.

This sequence joins TRBV9 and TRBJ1-4, with unresolved D. V lost 5 bases, J lost 5 bases, and 22 bases lay in between. The CDR3 covers 17 residues. Germline assignment: CDR1 SGDLS and CDR2 YYNGEE. CDR3 loop: CASSLEGGVQKNEKLFF. The CDR3 DNA sequence: TGTGCCAGCAGTCTTGAGGGAGGTGTACAGAAAAATGAAAAACTGTTTTTT. Supplemented by reference TRBV9 and TRBJ1-4, the full variable domain reads DSGVTQTPKHLITATGQRVTLRCSPRSGDLSVYWYQQSLDQGLQFLIQYYNGEERAKGNILERFSAQQFPDLHSELNLSSLELGDSALYFCASSLEGGVQKNEKLFFGSGTQLSVL.

The rearrangement links TRBV9 to TRBJ2-2; D possibly corresponds to TRBD1 (7 bases). CDR1 and CDR2 from the germline V gene are SGDLS and YYNGEE. V was pared by 1 base and J by 6 bases, with 13 bases between. The CDR3 has 15 residues. CDR3 region: CASSVQGGRSGELFF. CDR3 DNA sequence: TGTGCCAGCAGCGTACAGGGGGGCCGATCCGGGGAGCTGTTTTTT. Combining the CDR3 with reference TRBV9 and TRBJ2-2 gives the whole variable domain DSGVTQTPKHLITATGQRVTLRCSPRSGDLSVYWYQQSLDQGLQFLIQYYNGEERAKGNILERFSAQQFPDLHSELNLSSLELGDSALYFCASSVQGGRSGELFFGEGSRLTVL.

The J gene is TRBJ2-3, the V gene TRBV7-3; D may be TRBD1 (5 bases). CDR1 is SGHTA and CDR2 is FQGTGA in the germline V gene. The CDR3 is 14 amino acids. Trimming left V 5 bases short and J 3 bases short, with 12 bases between. CDR3 amino acids: CASSPSAGTDTQYF. In DNA form, the CDR3 reads TGTGCCAGCAGCCCGTCGGCAGGGACAGATACGCAGTATTTT.

This clone has only a few counts. This chain links TRBV4-2 with TRBJ2-6; possible D gene TRBD2, 6 bases. Trimming cost V 0 bases and J 2 bases, with 8 bases left between them. Germline V gene data show CDR1 as LGHNA and CDR2 as YNFKEQ. The CDR3 extends over 16 amino acids. The CDR3 sequence: CASSQEEGTGANVLTF. CDR3 in DNA: TGTGCCAGCAGCCAAGAGGAGGGGACTGGGGCCAACGTCCTGACTTTC.

The chain links TRBV7-9 to TRBJ2-1; a possible D gene is TRBD1 (5 bases). CDR3 length: 16 amino acids. Trimming took off 0 bases at V and 0 bases at J, with 9 bases between the two ends. Per germline, CDR1 SEHNR and CDR2 FQNEAQ (reference sequence). The CDR3 bases are TGTGCCAGCAGCTTAGCGCGGCAGGGCTCCTACAATGAGCAGTTCTTC. It yields the protein CASSLARQGSYNEQFF.

The V call is TRBV6-5, the J call TRBJ2-1; 8 bases are shared with TRBD1. This CDR3 has 14 residues. In germline, CDR1 is MNHEY, CDR2 SVGAGI. V lost 5 bases to trimming and J lost 2 bases; unmatched junction nucleotides: 2. CDR3 loop: CASSPGGAYNEQFF. The CDR3 DNA reads as TGTGCCAGCAGTCCAGGGGGCGCCTACAATGAGCAGTTCTTC.

CDR3: CATSSSQGAETQYF. The CDR3 nucleotides read TGTGCCACCAGCTCCTCCCAGGGGGCGGAGACCCAGTACTTC. This rearrangement joins TRBV15 to TRBJ2-5; 8 positions match TRBD1. The CDR3 is 14 residues long. After removal of 5 bases from V and 5 bases from J, the junction contained 7 bases not matched to a gene. Per germline, CDR1 LNHNV and CDR2 YYDKDF (reference sequence).

This chain joins TRBV7-9 and TRBJ2-7; 8 positions match TRBD2. V lost 2 bases, J lost 6 bases, and 9 bases stayed unmatched. The CDR3 has 15 residues. Germline V CDR1 and CDR2: SEHNR, FQNEAQ (reference sequence). CDR3 sequence: CASSLPGLGAPEQYF. CDR3 nucleotides: TGTGCCAGCAGCTTACCGGGACTAGGGGCCCCCGAGCAGTACTTC.

The genes are TRBV27 and TRBJ2-7; D possibly corresponds to TRBD1 (6 bases). Germline V gene data show CDR1 as MNHEY and CDR2 as SMNVEV (reference sequence). Trimming removed 8 bases at V and 2 bases at J, with 16 bases between. This CDR3 region has 14 residues. The CDR3 DNA is TGTGCCAGCTCCTGGGGGCCAGTCGCCTACGAGCAGTACTTC. Protein sequence: CASSWGPVAYEQYF.

CDR3 sequence: CASMGAGSHMGGYGYTF. DNA of the CDR3: TGTGCCAGCATGGGGGCGGGCAGCCACATGGGTGGCTATGGCTACACCTTC. The chain carries TRBV27 and TRBJ1-2, with D perhaps TRBD1 (6 bases). The germline V gene encodes CDR1 MNHEY and CDR2 SMNVEV (reference sequence). Trimming left V 7 bases short and J 4 bases short, with 25 bases between. The CDR3 totals 17 residues.

This clone came up many times. The rearrangement uses TRBV6-4 and TRBJ1-1; D is uncertain. The length of the CDR3 is 13 residues. Germline CDR1 reads MRHNA; CDR2 reads SNTAGT. V was clipped by 6 bases and J by 5 bases, with 13 bases between them. The CDR3 here is CASRDSGMTEAFF. The CDR3 coding sequence is TGTGCCAGCAGGGATAGCGGAATGACTGAAGCTTTCTTT.

This sequence joins TRBV10-3 and TRBJ1-1; possibly TRBD1 for D (6 bases). This CDR3 spans 14 amino acids. Germline V CDR1 and CDR2: ENHRY, SYGVKD. V was shortened by 4 bases and J by 1 base, with 10 bases between the two germline ends. The CDR3 region is CAISGKGGNTEAFF. CDR3 sequence (DNA): TGTGCCATCAGTGGAAAAGGGGGGAACACTGAAGCTTTCTTT.

The V gene is TRBV11-2, the J gene TRBJ2-1; 10 nucleotides line up with TRBD1. J lost 8 bases, V lost 6 bases, and 4 bases had no gene match. The CDR3 sequence is 13 residues long. Germline CDR1 SGHAT, CDR2 FQNNGV. The CDR3 reads CASRRQGADEQFF. The CDR3 coding sequence is TGTGCCAGCAGGCGACAGGGGGCCGATGAGCAGTTCTTC.

The genes are TRBV14 and TRBJ1-3; no clear D gene. The CDR3 is made up of 15 amino acids. V gave up 4 bases and J gave up 0 bases, with 10 bases separating them. Germline V gene sequence: CDR1 SGHDN, CDR2 FVKESK. The DNA of the CDR3 is TGTGCCAGCAGCCGAGGGTGGACCTCTGGAAACACCATATATTTT. It is translated as CASSRGWTSGNTIYF.

V and J are TRBV19 and TRBJ1-1; 9 bases are shared with TRBD1. The CDR3 is 13 amino acids. V was pared by 8 bases and J by 5 bases, with 6 bases of the junction left unmatched. The V gene's germline CDR1 is LNHDA and CDR2 SQIVND (reference sequence). The CDR3 protein is CASALGQGTEAFF. The CDR3 DNA reads TGTGCCAGTGCCTTGGGACAGGGAACTGAAGCTTTCTTT.

This chain joins TRBV9 and TRBJ2-3, with TRBD2 matching 10 bases. CDR1 and CDR2 from the germline V gene are SGDLS and YYNGEE. The length of the CDR3 is 14 residues. J lost 4 bases, V lost 1 base, and 0 bases had no gene match. The CDR3 DNA is TGTGCCAGCAGCGTAAGCGGGGGGGCAGATACGCAGTATTTT. It yields the protein CASSVSGGADTQYF.

The rearrangement uses TRBV9 and TRBJ2-1; D might be TRBD2 (5 bases). V gave up 3 bases and J gave up 3 bases, with 13 bases separating them. The CDR3 is 15 residues long. The germline CDR1 and CDR2 sequences are SGDLS and YYNGEE. The chain's CDR3 is CASSGEPSYYNEQFF. CDR3 coding DNA: TGTGCCAGCAGCGGGGAGCCGTCCTACTACAATGAGCAGTTCTTC.

This clone was observed once. This sequence joins TRBV19 and TRBJ2-7; 8 nucleotides align to TRBD1. This CDR3 comprises 15 residues. The trim removed 5 bases at V and 2 bases at J, leaving 8 bases unmatched. Germline CDR1 LNHDA, CDR2 SQIVND (reference sequence). In nucleotides, the CDR3 is TGTGCCAGTAGTGTGGGGACAGGCTGGCCCTACGAGCAGTACTTC. It encodes CASSVGTGWPYEQYF.

The V gene is TRBV6-1, the J gene TRBJ1-6; 7 bases align to TRBD1. The germline gives CDR1 MNHNS, CDR2 SASEGT. There are 17 residues in the CDR3. V was clipped by 0 bases and J by 10 bases; unmatched bases: 12. In nucleotides, the CDR3 is TGTGCCAGCAGTGAAGCGTGGGTTCAGACAGGGACCTCACCCCTCCACTTT. Amino acid sequence: CASSEAWVQTGTSPLHF.

On this clone itself: This CDR3 is also generated by other DNA sequences in the sample. This sequence joins TRBV2 and TRBJ2-3; D is undetermined. CDR1 is SNHLY, CDR2 FYNNEI, per germline. This CDR3 has 13 residues. The germline V and J ends were trimmed by 6 bases and 2 bases, with 9 bases remaining between them. CDR3 loop: CASSEPLTDTQYF. The CDR3 nucleotides read TGTGCCAGCAGCGAGCCCCTCACAGATACGCAGTATTTT.

For the CDR3, the DNA is TGTGCCAGCAGTAGAGACCCACCGACAGCTATCTATGGCTACACCTTC. This translates into CASSRDPPTAIYGYTF. This sequence joins TRBV27 and TRBJ1-2; maybe TRBD1 (5 bases). The CDR3 is made up of 16 amino acids. Trimming shortened V by 5 bases and J by 4 bases, and 20 bases separated the two germline ends. Germline CDR1 and CDR2: MNHEY and SMNVEV (reference sequence).

The V and J genes are TRBV19 and TRBJ2-1, with 12 bases aligning to TRBD2. Losses at the gene ends were 9 bases for V and 9 bases for J; bases not matched to a gene: 12. There are 15 residues in the CDR3. Germline V CDR1 and CDR2: LNHDA, SQIVND (reference sequence). DNA of the CDR3: TGTGCCAGCAACGGACTAGCGGGGCGCCTGGGTGAGCAGTTCTTC. It specifies CASNGLAGRLGEQFF.

The rearrangement uses TRBV13 and TRBJ1-2; no reliable D call. The CDR3 has 15 residues. The V and J ends lost 6 bases and 7 bases respectively, with 21 bases between them. The V gene's germline CDR1 is PRHDT and CDR2 FYEKMQ (reference sequence). CDR3 in amino acids: CASRNGQEVYRGYTF. The CDR3 DNA reads as TGTGCCAGCAGGAATGGGCAGGAGGTCTATCGTGGCTACACCTTC.

The chain has TRBV6-5 and TRBJ2-3, with D perhaps TRBD2 (5 bases). V was shortened by 5 bases and J by 0 bases, with 6 bases between the two germline ends. Germline CDR1 and CDR2: MNHEY and SVGAGI. The CDR3 covers 13 residues. CDR3 sequence: CASSRGSTDTQYF. CDR3 DNA: TGTGCCAGCAGTCGGGGTAGCACAGATACGCAGTATTTT.

The chain has TRBV5-6 and TRBJ2-1, with 11 bases lining up with TRBD1. The V gene end was trimmed by 4 bases and the J gene end by 4 bases; junction bases not matched to a gene: 4. Germline values: CDR1 SGHDT, CDR2 YYEEEE. CDR3 length: 15 amino acids. The CDR3 sequence is CASSPGQGEYNEQFF. The CDR3 DNA is TGTGCCAGCAGCCCGGGACAGGGGGAATACAATGAGCAGTTCTTC.

This rearrangement joins TRBV19 to TRBJ1-4; the D is unclear. Trimming removed 3 bases at V and 4 bases at J, with 21 bases between. Germline V gives CDR1 LNHDA, CDR2 SQIVND (reference sequence). The CDR3 length is 18 residues. CDR3 DNA sequence: TGTGCCAGTAGTATCAATCCCAGGAGGATAACGGGTAATGAAAAACTGTTTTTT. Its translation: CASSINPRRITGNEKLFF.

This chain joins TRBV29-1 and TRBJ2-1, with 7 bases matching TRBD2. V was clipped by 3 bases and J by 10 bases; unmatched bases: 9. Germline assignment: CDR1 SQVTM and CDR2 ANQGSEA. CDR3 length: 13 amino acids. CDR3 protein: CSVEGLRGEEQFF. CDR3 nucleotide sequence: TGCAGCGTTGAGGGGCTACGGGGGGAAGAGCAGTTCTTC.

This sequence joins TRBV7-3 and TRBJ2-5; D call uncertain. This CDR3 region has 15 residues. Germline CDR1 and CDR2: SGHTA and FQGTGA. V was clipped by 2 bases and J by 5 bases, with 15 bases between them. The CDR3, as DNA: TGTGCCAGCAGCTTAGGCGGCAGCCTTTGGGAGACCCAGTACTTC. Amino acids: CASSLGGSLWETQYF.